A selection of T cell receptor beta chains follows, all from one sample in a study of T-cell memory formation after mild COVID-19. TCRdb called the 5' RACE reads again in MiXCR, with one record for every CDR3 protein. This repertoire shows approximately 400,000 distinct CDR3 sequences, more than 20% found once; its top ten account for roughly 8.7%. The material sequenced was PBMCs or a T cell subset sorted from them (not recorded which). The receptors derive from an adult woman who had mild COVID-19 (a few samples of this study predate the infection). Cell type and time point are not known. The CDR3 runs from the conserved cysteine through the conserved F or W. D genes are given only for firm matches. Expanded clones get a size class; other rows say once, few or many, or leave the size out.

clone_size: few; d_call: .; j_call: TRBJ2-1; v_call: TRBV11-2; cdr3_aa: CASSLEFGGALYNEQFF; cdr3_nt: TGTGCCAGCAGCTTAGAATTTGGCGGGGCCCTCTACAATGAGCAGTTCTTC
clone_size: .; d_call: .; j_call: TRBJ2-2; v_call: TRBV7-6; cdr3_aa: CASSLDDSTGELFF; cdr3_nt: TGTGCCAGCAGCTTAGACGACAGTACCGGGGAGCTGTTTTTT
clone_size: .; d_call: .; j_call: TRBJ1-3; v_call: TRBV27; cdr3_aa: CASSRVPGNTIYF; cdr3_nt: TGTGCCAGCAGTAGGGTACCTGGAAACACCATATATTTT
clone_size: .; d_call: .; j_call: TRBJ2-5; v_call: TRBV9; cdr3_aa: CASSVAFGTAQETQYF; cdr3_nt: TGTGCCAGCAGCGTCGCCTTCGGGACGGCACAAGAGACCCAGTACTTC
clone_size: .; d_call: .; j_call: TRBJ2-5; v_call: TRBV14; cdr3_aa: CASSQARVGTQYF; cdr3_nt: TGTGCCAGCAGCCAAGCACGCGTGGGGACCCAGTACTTC
clone_size: .; d_call: TRBD2; j_call: TRBJ2-5; v_call: TRBV7-6; cdr3_aa: CASSLVARTSGGPGETQYF; cdr3_nt: TGTGCCAGCAGCTTAGTTGCGAGGACTAGCGGGGGGCCCGGGGAGACCCAGTACTTC
clone_size: few; d_call: .; j_call: TRBJ2-3; v_call: TRBV28; cdr3_aa: CASSDWGSSGTDTQYF; cdr3_nt: TGTGCCAGCAGTGACTGGGGCTCTTCAGGCACAGATACGCAGTATTTT
clone_size: .; d_call: .; j_call: TRBJ1-4; v_call: TRBV4-2; cdr3_aa: CASSPDNEKLFF; cdr3_nt: TGTGCCAGCAGCCCCGATAATGAAAAACTGTTTTTT
clone_size: .; d_call: .; j_call: TRBJ2-2; v_call: TRBV5-1; cdr3_aa: CASSLAGSSGELFF; cdr3_nt: TGCGCCAGCAGCCTGGCTGGGAGTAGCGGGGAGCTGTTTTTT
clone_size: .; d_call: TRBD1; j_call: TRBJ2-2; v_call: TRBV24-1; cdr3_aa: CATSKDRGRTGELFF; cdr3_nt: TGTGCCACCAGTAAGGACAGGGGGCGCACCGGGGAGCTGTTTTTT
clone_size: few; d_call: TRBD1; j_call: TRBJ2-1; v_call: TRBV20-1; cdr3_aa: CSARAQQGAVDYNEQFF; cdr3_nt: TGCAGTGCTAGAGCCCAACAGGGGGCGGTCGACTACAATGAGCAGTTCTTC
clone_size: .; d_call: .; j_call: TRBJ2-5; v_call: TRBV12-3/TRBV12-4; cdr3_aa: CASSSTLGIETQYF; cdr3_nt: TGTGCCAGCAGTTCCACCTTGGGGATTGAGACCCAGTACTTC
clone_size: .; d_call: .; j_call: TRBJ1-2; v_call: TRBV29-1; cdr3_aa: CSVLNYGYTF; cdr3_nt: TGCAGCGTCCTCAACTATGGCTACACCTTC
clone_size: few; d_call: .; j_call: TRBJ2-2; v_call: TRBV2; cdr3_aa: CASRTPKTGELFF; cdr3_nt: TGTGCCAGCAGGACCCCGAAAACCGGGGAGCTGTTTTTT
clone_size: many; d_call: TRBD2; j_call: TRBJ2-7; v_call: TRBV29-1; cdr3_aa: CSVDGLAGPLDYEQYF; cdr3_nt: TGCAGCGTTGATGGGCTAGCGGGACCGCTCGACTACGAGCAGTACTTC
clone_size: .; d_call: .; j_call: TRBJ2-7; v_call: TRBV27; cdr3_aa: CASSFSGTTGYEQYF; cdr3_nt: TGTGCCAGCAGTTTTTCTGGCACGACGGGCTACGAGCAGTACTTC
clone_size: .; d_call: TRBD1; j_call: TRBJ2-7; v_call: TRBV19; cdr3_aa: CASSMWTGSSYEQYF; cdr3_nt: TGTGCCAGTAGTATGTGGACAGGTAGCTCCTACGAGCAGTACTTC
clone_size: .; d_call: .; j_call: TRBJ1-2; v_call: TRBV7-9; cdr3_aa: CASRRETYGYTF; cdr3_nt: TGTGCCAGCAGGAGAGAGACCTATGGCTACACCTTC
clone_size: .; d_call: .; j_call: TRBJ2-3; v_call: TRBV3-1; cdr3_aa: CASRRGPAGTQYF; cdr3_nt: TGTGCCAGCAGACGCGGACCGGCGGGTACGCAGTATTTT
clone_size: .; d_call: TRBD2; j_call: TRBJ2-7; v_call: TRBV20-1; cdr3_aa: CSARNSGTSEQYF; cdr3_nt: TGCAGTGCTAGAAACTCCGGGACTAGCGAGCAGTACTTC
clone_size: few; d_call: TRBD2; j_call: TRBJ2-1; v_call: TRBV7-9; cdr3_aa: CASSLIAGGPPNEQFF; cdr3_nt: TGTGCCAGCAGCTTAATAGCGGGGGGGCCCCCCAATGAGCAGTTCTTC
clone_size: few; d_call: .; j_call: TRBJ1-1; v_call: TRBV7-2; cdr3_aa: CASSLARASGAFF; cdr3_nt: TGTGCCAGCAGCTTAGCGCGGGCATCGGGAGCTTTCTTT
clone_size: many; d_call: .; j_call: TRBJ1-1; v_call: TRBV3-1; cdr3_aa: CASSQGLTGLNTEAFF; cdr3_nt: TGTGCCAGCAGCCAAGGCCTTACGGGACTGAACACTGAAGCTTTCTTT
clone_size: many; d_call: .; j_call: TRBJ1-2; v_call: TRBV4-1; cdr3_aa: CASSQEDTTTPGSRGGYTF; cdr3_nt: TGCGCCAGCAGCCAAGAGGACACCACTACGCCAGGCTCGAGGGGTGGCTACACCTTC
clone_size: .; d_call: .; j_call: TRBJ1-6; v_call: TRBV7-3; cdr3_aa: CASSLMGVGAPNSPLHF; cdr3_nt: TGTGCCAGCAGCTTAATGGGGGTAGGGGCGCCGAATTCACCCCTCCACTTT
clone_size: few; d_call: .; j_call: TRBJ2-1; v_call: TRBV7-9; cdr3_aa: CASSLGLFSYNEQFF; cdr3_nt: TGTGCCAGCAGCTTAGGTCTATTCTCCTACAATGAGCAGTTCTTC
clone_size: .; d_call: TRBD2; j_call: TRBJ2-3; v_call: TRBV20-1; cdr3_aa: CSARRAGSTDTQYF; cdr3_nt: TGCAGTGCTAGGAGAGCGGGGAGCACAGATACGCAGTATTTT
clone_size: few; d_call: .; j_call: TRBJ1-4; v_call: TRBV6-1; cdr3_aa: CASSGGLSSYEKLFF; cdr3_nt: TGTGCCAGCAGTGGAGGACTATCCTCTTATGAAAAACTGTTTTTT